The rows below give T cell receptor beta chains drawn from one sample of a study of cytomegalovirus exposure and HLA in healthy donors. The data were produced by immunoSEQ multiplex PCR, yet TCRdb's version contains in-frame clones alone and is incomplete. The sample lists some 130,000 clones, roughly 89% occurring once. The sequenced sample was PBMCs. Every receptor here comes from a woman aged 18-35 years in good health and CMV-seronegative. CDR3s include the opening cysteine and the closing phenylalanine or tryptophan. The order of the fields is D gene, CDR3 length, J gene, V gene, clone size, CDR3 protein, CDR3 DNA. D genes are given only for firm matches. Rows give clone size only sometimes, using once, few, many, or a class for an expanded clone.

d_gene: .; len: 14; j_gene: TRBJ2-2; v_gene: TRBV29-1; abundance: .; CDR3aa: CSVRPGAGPGELFF; CDR3nt: TGCAGCGTTAGGCCCGGTGCAGGCCCCGGGGAGCTGTTTTTT
d_gene: .; len: 15; j_gene: TRBJ2-2; v_gene: TRBV15; abundance: many; CDR3aa: CATSSGTDNTGELFF; CDR3nt: TGTGCCACGAGTTCCGGGACTGATAACACCGGGGAGCTGTTTTTT
d_gene: TRBD1; len: 14; j_gene: TRBJ1-6; v_gene: TRBV10-1; abundance: few; CDR3aa: CASSAGQGGSPLHF; CDR3nt: TGCGCCAGCAGTGCCGGACAGGGAGGCTCACCCCTCCACTTT
d_gene: TRBD2; len: 15; j_gene: TRBJ2-7; v_gene: TRBV11-2; abundance: .; CDR3aa: CASSIAGGGSYEQYF; CDR3nt: TGTGCCAGCAGTATAGCGGGGGGTGGCTCCTACGAGCAGTACTTC
d_gene: TRBD2; len: 12; j_gene: TRBJ2-7; v_gene: TRBV6-6; abundance: .; CDR3aa: CASSSLAAEQYF; CDR3nt: TGTGCCAGCAGTTCTCTAGCGGCCGAGCAGTACTTC
d_gene: .; len: 14; j_gene: TRBJ2-2; v_gene: TRBV11-3; abundance: .; CDR3aa: CASSLQGYTGELFF; CDR3nt: TGTGCCAGCAGCCTCCAGGGGTATACCGGGGAGCTGTTTTTT
d_gene: TRBD1; len: 15; j_gene: TRBJ2-1; v_gene: TRBV2; abundance: .; CDR3aa: CARVPGQGFYNEQFF; CDR3nt: TGTGCCAGAGTTCCGGGACAGGGGTTCTACAATGAGCAGTTCTTC
d_gene: .; len: 13; j_gene: TRBJ1-1; v_gene: TRBV15; abundance: .; CDR3aa: CATSTRIGGAAFF; CDR3nt: TGTGCCACCAGCACCCGTATCGGGGGGGCGGCTTTCTTT
d_gene: TRBD2; len: 14; j_gene: TRBJ2-7; v_gene: TRBV2; abundance: .; CDR3aa: CASENLSGAHEQYF; CDR3nt: TGTGCCAGCGAGAATCTGAGCGGGGCCCACGAGCAGTACTTC
d_gene: .; len: 14; j_gene: TRBJ2-7; v_gene: TRBV18; abundance: once; CDR3aa: CASSPVGGPHEQYF; CDR3nt: TGTGCCAGCTCACCTGTAGGGGGTCCGCACGAGCAGTACTTC
d_gene: .; len: 17; j_gene: TRBJ1-6; v_gene: TRBV6-1; abundance: .; CDR3aa: CASSGYELSSYNSPLHF; CDR3nt: TGTGCCAGCAGTGGATACGAGTTGAGCTCCTATAATTCACCCCTCCACTTT
d_gene: TRBD2; len: 15; j_gene: TRBJ2-3; v_gene: TRBV29-1; abundance: .; CDR3aa: CSQRGASGATDTQYF; CDR3nt: TGCAGCCAAAGGGGGGCTAGCGGGGCCACAGATACGCAGTATTTT
d_gene: TRBD1; len: 16; j_gene: TRBJ2-2; v_gene: TRBV5-1; abundance: .; CDR3aa: CASSFRQGWRFGELFF; CDR3nt: TGCGCCAGCAGCTTCCGACAGGGTTGGAGATTCGGGGAGCTGTTTTTT
d_gene: .; len: 15; j_gene: TRBJ2-7; v_gene: TRBV10-1; abundance: .; CDR3aa: CASSESGAKDYEQYF; CDR3nt: TGCGCCAGCAGTGAGTCTGGGGCTAAGGACTACGAGCAGTACTTC
d_gene: .; len: 15; j_gene: TRBJ2-5; v_gene: TRBV4-1; abundance: once; CDR3aa: CASSQGIRAGETQYF; CDR3nt: TGCGCCAGCAGCCAGGGAATCAGGGCCGGGGAGACCCAGTACTTC
d_gene: .; len: 13; j_gene: TRBJ2-7; v_gene: TRBV27; abundance: .; CDR3aa: CASSLSQTYEQYF; CDR3nt: TGTGCCAGCAGTTTATCGCAGACTTACGAGCAGTACTTC
d_gene: TRBD1; len: 13; j_gene: TRBJ1-1; v_gene: TRBV5-5; abundance: .; CDR3aa: CASAQGPDTEAFF; CDR3nt: TGTGCCAGCGCACAGGGGCCCGACACTGAAGCTTTCTTT
d_gene: .; len: 15; j_gene: TRBJ1-5; v_gene: TRBV2; abundance: .; CDR3aa: CASSTGWTANQPQHF; CDR3nt: TGTGCCAGCAGTACCGGGTGGACAGCAAATCAGCCCCAGCATTTT
d_gene: .; len: 14; j_gene: TRBJ2-1; v_gene: TRBV9; abundance: .; CDR3aa: CASSVAGGGNEQFF; CDR3nt: TGTGCCAGCAGCGTAGCGGGGGGCGGGAATGAGCAGTTCTTC
d_gene: .; len: 15; j_gene: TRBJ2-7; v_gene: TRBV4-1; abundance: .; CDR3aa: CASSQLRDSSYEQYF; CDR3nt: TGCGCCAGCAGCCAACTCCGGGACTCGTCCTACGAGCAGTACTTC
d_gene: .; len: 14; j_gene: TRBJ2-7; v_gene: TRBV7-9; abundance: few; CDR3aa: CASSLRGLEFEQYF; CDR3nt: TGTGCCAGCAGCTTAAGAGGGTTGGAGTTCGAGCAGTACTTC
d_gene: TRBD1; len: 14; j_gene: TRBJ1-2; v_gene: TRBV6-6; abundance: .; CDR3aa: CASSYLGQGEGYTF; CDR3nt: TGTGCCAGCAGTTACCTGGGACAGGGGGAGGGCTACACCTTC
d_gene: .; len: 16; j_gene: TRBJ1-1; v_gene: TRBV25-1; abundance: .; CDR3aa: CASSEFLGEMNTEAFF; CDR3nt: TGTGCCAGCAGTGAATTTCTCGGGGAAATGAACACTGAAGCTTTCTTT
d_gene: .; len: 14; j_gene: TRBJ2-1; v_gene: TRBV18; abundance: .; CDR3aa: CASSPTQEYNEQFF; CDR3nt: TGTGCCAGCTCACCAACACAGGAATACAATGAGCAGTTCTTC
d_gene: .; len: 15; j_gene: TRBJ2-7; v_gene: TRBV5-1; abundance: .; CDR3aa: CASSLGRGRPYEQYF; CDR3nt: TGCGCCAGCAGCTTAGGTAGGGGCCGCCCCTACGAGCAGTACTTC
d_gene: .; len: 16; j_gene: TRBJ2-1; v_gene: TRBV18; abundance: .; CDR3aa: CASSQTLAREEIEQFF; CDR3nt: TGTGCCAGCTCACAAACCCTCGCGAGGGAAGAGATTGAGCAGTTCTTC
d_gene: TRBD2; len: 15; j_gene: TRBJ2-5; v_gene: TRBV5-1; abundance: .; CDR3aa: CASRGAGGIQETQYF; CDR3nt: TGCGCCAGCAGGGGAGCGGGGGGGATCCAAGAGACCCAGTACTTC
d_gene: TRBD1; len: 18; j_gene: TRBJ1-4; v_gene: TRBV7-9; abundance: .; CDR3aa: CASSTRRGTGTGDEKLFF; CDR3nt: TGTGCCAGCAGCACAAGACGAGGCACCGGGACAGGGGATGAAAAACTGTTTTTT
d_gene: .; len: 14; j_gene: TRBJ1-4; v_gene: TRBV5-1; abundance: once; CDR3aa: CASSSLATNEKLFF; CDR3nt: TGCGCCAGCAGCTCGTTAGCAACTAATGAAAAACTGTTTTTT